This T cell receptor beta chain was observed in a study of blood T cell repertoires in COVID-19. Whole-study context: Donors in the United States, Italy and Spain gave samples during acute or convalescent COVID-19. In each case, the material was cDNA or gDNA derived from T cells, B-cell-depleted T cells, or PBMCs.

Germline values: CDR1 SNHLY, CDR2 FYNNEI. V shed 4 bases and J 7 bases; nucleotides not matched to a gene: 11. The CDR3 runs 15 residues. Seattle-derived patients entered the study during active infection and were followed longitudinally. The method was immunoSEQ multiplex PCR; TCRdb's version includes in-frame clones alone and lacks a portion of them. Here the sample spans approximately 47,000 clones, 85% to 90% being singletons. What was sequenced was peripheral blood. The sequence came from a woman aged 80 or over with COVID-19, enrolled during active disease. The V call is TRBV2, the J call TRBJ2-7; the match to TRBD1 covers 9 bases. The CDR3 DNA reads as TGTGCCAGCAGTGGGGTCGGGACAGGGAATCGGGAGCAGTACTTC. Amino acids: CASSGVGTGNREQYF.